This section outlines one TCR beta chain sequence together with its context. Germline is not matched at one junction end, which may reflect a read error. Using its own MiXCR run on the PCR reads, TCRdb lists one record per CDR3 protein. The sample holds 79,000 or so distinct CDR3 sequences, about half seen once. The record originates from a study of CDR3 diversity in severe acne. Sequencing used blood. The sequence was obtained from a male donor with severe acne vulgaris.

CDR3 bases: TGTACCAGCAGTAGGGACAGGGGCTACGAGCAGTACTTC. Amino acid sequence: CTSSRDRGYEQYF. The gene calls are TRBV28 and TRBJ2-7; 10 positions match TRBD1. The CDR3 is 13 amino acids. Germline V gene data show CDR1 as MDHEN and CDR2 as SYDVKM.